This T cell receptor beta chain was recovered during a study of T cell responses to AZD1222 COVID-19 vaccine. General observations from the study: In all cases, repertoires were sampled only after the peak T cell response. Females outnumbered males among donors, who were mostly white British; clonal diversity was possibly underestimated.

This CDR3 has 16 residues. Germline lookup yields CDR1 SGDLS and CDR2 YYNGEE. With V trimmed by 0 bases and J by 2 bases, 5 bases remained unmatched. Repertoires were generated with immunoSEQ multiplex PCR, while TCRdb's copy carries only in-frame clones and drops some. The sample includes about 200,000 clones, 93% of them seen just once. Regarding this clone: Its antigen is currently unknown.

V usage is TRBV9 and J usage is TRBJ2-3; 8 bases are shared with TRBD2. This specimen was peripheral blood, taken 28 days after the second AZD1222 dose. The receptor's source is an adult who received the AZD1222 COVID-19 vaccine. The CDR3: CASSVASGSYTDTQYF. The DNA of the CDR3 is TGTGCCAGCAGCGTAGCCAGCGGGAGCTACACAGATACGCAGTATTTT.